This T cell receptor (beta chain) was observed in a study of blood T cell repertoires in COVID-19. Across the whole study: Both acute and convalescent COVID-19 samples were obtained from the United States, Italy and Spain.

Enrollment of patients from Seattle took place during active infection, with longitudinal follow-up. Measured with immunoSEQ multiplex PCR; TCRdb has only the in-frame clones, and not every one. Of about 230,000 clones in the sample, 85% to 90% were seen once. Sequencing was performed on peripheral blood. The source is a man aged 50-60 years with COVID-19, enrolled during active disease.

CDR3 in DNA: TGTGCCACCAGTGACTCTCGACAGGGGCGGGCAGATACGCAGTATTTT. Translation gives CATSDSRQGRADTQYF. The genes are TRBV24-1 and TRBJ2-3; TRBD1 agrees at 8 bases. V trimming: 4 bases; J trimming: 4 bases; junction bases outside the gene matches: 9. The CDR3 spans 16 residues. Germline loops: CDR1 KGHDR, CDR2 SFDVKD.